These T cell receptor beta chains were read from a single sample in a study of long-term antiretroviral therapy in people with HIV. This table comes from immunoSEQ multiplex PCR, and its TCRdb copy is limited to in-frame clones, with some not included. The sample includes 6,500 or so clones, around 85% seen only once; the top ten take about 3%. The sequencing used unsorted PBMCs, collected 3.7 years after starting antiretroviral therapy. The receptors originated from a woman aged 45-65 years with HIV. The CDR3 runs from the conserved cysteine through the conserved F or W. The D gene is left open where the match is weak. Only some rows state a clone size, as once, few, many or a class for expanded clones.

>NA|NA|TRBJ2-3|TRBV5-1
TGCGCCAGCAGCTTGGAGGGTTTCGATACGCAGTATTTT
CASSLEGFDTQYF
>NA|NA|TRBJ2-5|TRBV19
TGTGCCAGTAGTATGACAAGGGGGCAAGAGACCCAGTACTTC
CASSMTRGQETQYF
>NA|NA|TRBJ2-3|TRBV19
TGTGCCAGTAGTATCCTAATTGGGGGCACAGATACGCAGTATTTT
CASSILIGGTDTQYF
>NA|NA|TRBJ2-7|TRBV28
TGTGCCAGCAGTTCCGGAGTCAGGGTCCTATACGAGCAGTACTTC
CASSSGVRVLYEQYF
>NA|NA|TRBJ1-1|TRBV11-2
TGTGCCAGCAGCTTAACGGTGACGCGGTTCGGTGAAGCTTTCTTT
CASSLTVTRFGEAFF
>once|NA|TRBJ1-2|TRBV6-6
TGTGCCAGCACTGGACACGACTATGGCTACACCTTC
CASTGHDYGYTF
>NA|NA|TRBJ2-1|TRBV11-3
TGTGCCAGCAGCCCAGCAGGGTCCTACAATGAGCAGTTCTTC
CASSPAGSYNEQFF
>NA|NA|TRBJ2-1|TRBV11-2
TGTGCCAGCAGCTTAGTTGGAGTGGTGGGAGCCTTAGGGGGGGGGTTCTTC
CASSLVGVVGALGGGFF
>NA|TRBD1|TRBJ1-4|TRBV7-9
TGTGCCAGCAGCTCCGGGACAGGGTCACATGAAAAACTGTTTTTT
CASSSGTGSHEKLFF
>once|NA|TRBJ2-5|TRBV5-6
TGTGCCAGCGGGGGGGGGCCACAAGAGACCCAGTACTTC
CASGGGPQETQYF
>NA|NA|TRBJ1-4|TRBV14
TGTGCCAGCAGCCAAGACGTGATGTGGGGGAGAGGTGAAAAACTGTTTTTT
CASSQDVMWGRGEKLFF
>NA|NA|TRBJ2-1|TRBV10-3
TGTGCCATCAGTCCCTTCGGGTCGTCGGATGAGCAGTTCTTC
CAISPFGSSDEQFF
>NA|NA|TRBJ2-3|TRBV7-6
TGTGCCAGCAGCTTCCCAACAGATACGCAGTATTTT
CASSFPTDTQYF
>NA|TRBD2|TRBJ2-3|TRBV4-1
TGCGCCAGCAGCCAAGAGACAGGAACACTAGCGGGAGGGCAGTCAGATACGCAGTATTTT
CASSQETGTLAGGQSDTQYF
>NA|NA|TRBJ1-4|TRBV28
TGTGCCAGCAGTCTCCCCCTTTTAACTACAACTAATGAAAAACTGTTTTTT
CASSLPLLTTTNEKLFF